A selection of T cell receptor beta chains follows, all from one sample in a study of cytomegalovirus exposure and HLA in healthy donors. Only in-frame clones appear in the TCRdb table, and some are missing; sequencing was by immunoSEQ multiplex PCR. The top ten clones hold around a third of a sample with 60,000 or so clones, 65% to 80% of them seen once. Material for sequencing was PBMCs. The origin of the receptors is a man aged 35 to 55 in good health and CMV-seropositive. CDR3s leave out the opening cysteine and the closing phenylalanine or tryptophan. Each record gives: V gene, J gene, CDR3 protein.

TRBV18	TRBJ1-2	ASSPQGDPYGYT
TRBV28	TRBJ2-7	ASMVGTGTPYEQY
TRBV2	TRBJ2-2	ASSLGSTDTGELF
TRBV6-4	TRBJ1-1	ASSPSGQSTEAF
TRBV25-1	TRBJ1-2	ASSDLTGNYGYT
TRBV4-2	TRBJ1-1	ASSQSGAGNTEAF
TRBV25-1	TRBJ2-2	ASSVEINTGELF
TRBV2	TRBJ2-7	ASRAFSYEQY
TRBV5-4	TRBJ2-7	ASSESGLSYEQY
TRBV7-3	TRBJ2-5	ASSLNSASGGETQY
TRBV7-8	TRBJ1-6	ASRERTSRNSPLH
TRBV7-3	TRBJ2-3	ASSLGKGDGDTQY
TRBV5-1	TRBJ2-3	ASSLELAGSTDTQY
TRBV4-1	TRBJ2-4	ASTRGQTGGRNIQY
TRBV27	TRBJ2-1	ASSAGVPSEQF
TRBV6-5	TRBJ2-7	ASSYPGQASYEQY
TRBV5-5	TRBJ2-7	ASSWGGGAPRSEQY
TRBV19	TRBJ1-5	ASSSDSLSNQPQH
TRBV10-3	TRBJ2-3	AISKPTHTDTQY
TRBV5-8	TRBJ1-2	ASSLALWTGTGSNYGYT
TRBV25-1	TRBJ1-1	ASSGWDLNTEAF
TRBV5-1	TRBJ2-7	ASSLGDSTYEQY
TRBV6-5	TRBJ1-6	ASRSSGSGNSPLH
TRBV19	TRBJ2-7	ASSIQGFEQY
TRBV1	TRBJ1-2	TSSHRARQGIIYGYT
TRBV29-1	TRBJ1-5	SVGEGQTNQPQH
TRBV7-3	TRBJ2-2	ASSRRSGGRTGELF
TRBV29-1	TRBJ1-4	SASLQATNEKLF
TRBV6-5	TRBJ2-7	ASSYSWGGVEQY
TRBV9	TRBJ1-1	ASSVGEGVMNTEAF
TRBV6-6	TRBJ1-4	ASSRIGANEKLF
TRBV5-1	TRBJ2-6	ASSPEGGANVLT
TRBV7-2	TRBJ1-1	ASSLLSGSNTEAF
TRBV7-3	TRBJ1-2	ASSSTGTGGYT
TRBV6-4	TRBJ2-3	ASSPGRRDTDTQY
TRBV5-1	TRBJ1-4	ASSPGQGGFNEKLF
TRBV7-8	TRBJ2-7	ASSLAGRTVSYEQY
TRBV5-4	TRBJ2-6	ASSKPTADSGANVLT
TRBV10-2	TRBJ1-5	ASSDPRDRNQPQH
TRBV30	TRBJ2-5	AWSVTPGTEETQY
TRBV5-1	TRBJ1-2	ASSPTGFDGYT
TRBV7-9	TRBJ2-7	ASSFNPDEQY
TRBV19	TRBJ1-5	ASRWGQGYDQPQH
TRBV29-1	TRBJ1-1	SVGQATEAF
TRBV10-3	TRBJ2-5	AISPSGGLEETQY
TRBV7-9	TRBJ2-7	ASRQEVWGSGDLTVQY
TRBV6-1	TRBJ2-1	ASGHPRSNEQF
TRBV5-6	TRBJ2-7	ASSLGQMDYEQY
TRBV5-4	TRBJ1-1	ASSLVEAAQQAF